This is a list of T cell receptor beta chains from one sample in a study of T cell responses to AZD1222 COVID-19 vaccine. Only in-frame clones appear in the TCRdb table, and some are missing; sequencing was by immunoSEQ multiplex PCR. The repertoire holds about 37,000 clones, with about nine tenths as singletons. Sample: peripheral blood, taken 28 days after the second AZD1222 dose. The receptors were gathered from an adult who received the AZD1222 COVID-19 vaccine. Each CDR3 is given with its conserved first and last residue. The order of the fields is J gene, clone size, D gene, V gene, CDR3 DNA, CDR3 protein. D genes are given only for firm matches. Expanded clones get a size class; other rows say once, few or many, or leave the size out.

TRBJ2-2 | . | . | TRBV7-2 | TGTGCCAGCAGGGAAAACGTCGGGGAGCTGTTTTTT | CASRENVGELFF
TRBJ2-2 | . | TRBD1 | TRBV5-1 | TGCGCCACTTCGACAGGGGCCCTACTTAACACCGGGGAGCTGTTTTTT | CATSTGALLNTGELFF
TRBJ2-7 | . | TRBD2 | TRBV5-4 | TGTGCCAGCAGCTTAGGAGCGGGAGATATCTACGAGCAGTACTTC | CASSLGAGDIYEQYF
TRBJ2-5 | once | . | TRBV19 | TGTGCCAGTAGAGCAGGGAAGGAGACCCAGTACTTC | CASRAGKETQYF
TRBJ1-2 | . | . | TRBV19 | TGTGCCAGTAGTAACCAGGGGATAACTAACTATGGCTACACCTTC | CASSNQGITNYGYTF
TRBJ1-2 | . | . | TRBV29-1 | TGCAGCGTTCGCCCGGGGGGGGCGGAATATAACTATGGCTACACCTTC | CSVRPGGAEYNYGYTF
TRBJ1-6 | . | TRBD1 | TRBV6-5 | TGTGCCAGCAGTTACTTACAGGGGAGGGATTCACCCCTCCACTTT | CASSYLQGRDSPLHF
TRBJ1-5 | . | TRBD1 | TRBV18 | TGTGCCAGCTCAGCCCGACAGGGTGGCAATCAGCCCCAGCATTTT | CASSARQGGNQPQHF
TRBJ2-7 | . | TRBD1 | TRBV5-6 | TGTGCCAGCAGCCTGACAGGGGCAACCTACGAGCAGTACTTC | CASSLTGATYEQYF
TRBJ1-2 | . | . | TRBV29-1 | TGCAGCGCAGAGGACAGTAACTATGGCTACACCTTC | CSAEDSNYGYTF
TRBJ2-7 | . | TRBD1 | TRBV4-1 | TGCGCCAGCAGCCAAGGACAGGGGCACTCCTACGAGCAGTACTTC | CASSQGQGHSYEQYF
TRBJ2-2 | . | . | TRBV5-1 | TGCGCCAGCAGCTTGGAGAGCGGGGAGCTGTTTTTT | CASSLESGELFF
TRBJ1-5 | . | . | TRBV2 | TGTGCCAGCAGGTCCCTTGCTTATCAGCCCCAGCATTTT | CASRSLAYQPQHF
TRBJ2-7 | . | . | TRBV3-1/TRBV3-2 | TGTGCCAGCAGCCAAGAGAACCCGCCAGGGTCACCCTACGAGCAGTACTTC | CASSQENPPGSPYEQYF
TRBJ1-1 | . | . | TRBV6-5 | TGTGCCAGCAGGGACGTCATGAACACTGAAGCTTTCTTT | CASRDVMNTEAFF
TRBJ1-1 | . | . | TRBV30 | TGTGCCTGGAGCCCGACACCGAACACTGAAGCTTTCTTT | CAWSPTPNTEAFF
TRBJ1-4 | few | TRBD1 | TRBV5-6 | TGTGCCAGCAGCTCTCCGGGACAGGGACATGAAAAACTGTTTTTT | CASSSPGQGHEKLFF
TRBJ2-7 | few | . | TRBV9 | TGTGCCAGCAGCGTAGCAGGGGACTACGAGCAGTACTTC | CASSVAGDYEQYF
TRBJ2-5 | . | . | TRBV27 | TGTGCCAGCAGTTTATTAGGGGACGAGCAAGAGACCCAGTACTTC | CASSLLGDEQETQYF
TRBJ1-6 | . | . | TRBV2 | TGTGCCAGCAGGAGGACGGATAATTCACCCCTCCACTTT | CASRRTDNSPLHF
TRBJ1-2 | . | TRBD1 | TRBV3-1/TRBV3-2 | TGTGCCAGCAGCGAGACCCACTTAGGGGGCGCGGGGGGCTACACCTTC | CASSETHLGGAGGYTF
TRBJ2-3 | . | . | TRBV28 | TGTGCCAGCAGAGGAACCACAGATACGCAGTATTTT | CASRGTTDTQYF
TRBJ1-1 | . | TRBD1 | TRBV11-2 | TGTGCCAGCAGCTTCCACATCGGGACAGGGGGCATGAACACTGAAGCTTTCTTT | CASSFHIGTGGMNTEAFF
TRBJ2-1 | . | . | TRBV5-1 | TGCGCCAGCAACATAATGTCCGGGGGCGAGCAGTTCTTC | CASNIMSGGEQFF
TRBJ1-1 | . | . | TRBV19 | TGTGCCAGTAATAACAGGGCGGGGAGCACTGAAGCTTTCTTT | CASNNRAGSTEAFF
TRBJ2-2 | . | . | TRBV20-1 | TGCAGTGCTAGTAGTCAGGACTACGGGGAGCTGTTTTTT | CSASSQDYGELFF
TRBJ1-1 | . | . | TRBV10-2 | TGCGCCAGCAGTGAGTCATTGAGACGGAACACTGAAGCTTTCTTT | CASSESLRRNTEAFF
TRBJ1-2 | . | . | TRBV28 | TGTGCCAGCAGTTCAACAGGGAAAGGCGGCTACACCTTC | CASSSTGKGGYTF
TRBJ2-3 | . | . | TRBV30 | TGTGCCTGGAGTCCCCACGGGCCCGGGGATACGCAGTATTTT | CAWSPHGPGDTQYF
TRBJ2-3 | . | TRBD2 | TRBV7-9 | TGTGCCACCTACCCCGGGGGGGGAGGTACAGATACGCAGTATTTT | CATYPGGGGTDTQYF
TRBJ2-7 | . | TRBD1 | TRBV27 | TGTGCCAGCAGTTTAAACCCCAGGGGGCGAAGCGAGTACTTC | CASSLNPRGRSEYF
TRBJ2-3 | . | TRBD2 | TRBV7-2 | TGTGCCAGCAGCTTGACTAGCGGGAGAAATACGCAGTATTTT | CASSLTSGRNTQYF
TRBJ1-4 | . | . | TRBV18 | TGTGCCAGCTCACCGGGCTTGGGAGAAAAACTGTTTTTT | CASSPGLGEKLFF
TRBJ2-2 | . | TRBD2 | TRBV5-1 | TGCGCCAGCGGGGAGGGGCTGGACACCGGGGAGCTGTTTTTT | CASGEGLDTGELFF
TRBJ1-6 | . | TRBD1 | TRBV19 | TGTGCCAGTAGGGGACAGAATAATTCACCCCTCCACTTT | CASRGQNNSPLHF
TRBJ2-2 | . | . | TRBV13 | TGTGCCAGCAGCCCCGGGGAGCAGGGGGGCACCGGGGAGCTGTTTTTT | CASSPGEQGGTGELFF
TRBJ1-4 | . | . | TRBV19 | TGTGCCAGTAGCCAGAATGAAAAACTGTTTTTT | CASSQNEKLFF
TRBJ2-7 | . | . | TRBV7-2 | TGTGCCAGCAGCCCGTTGTACTCGAAACACTACGAGCAGTACTTC | CASSPLYSKHYEQYF
TRBJ1-6 | . | . | TRBV30 | TGTGCCTGGAGTCCCGCGTTCTATGTAGGGGCTAATTCACCCCTCCACTTT | CAWSPAFYVGANSPLHF
TRBJ1-5 | . | TRBD1 | TRBV19 | TGTGCCAGTAGTATATCCAGGGGGCTTAATCAGCCCCAGCATTTT | CASSISRGLNQPQHF
TRBJ1-5 | few | . | TRBV7-2 | TGTGCCAGCACCGACAGTAGAGATCAGCCCCAGCATTTT | CASTDSRDQPQHF
TRBJ1-2 | . | . | TRBV4-2 | TGTGCCAGCAGCCAAGCTAGGACACTCTATGGCTACACCTTC | CASSQARTLYGYTF
TRBJ2-5 | . | . | TRBV4-2 | TGTGCCAGCAGCCAAGATAGGAGGGGGGGCCGAGAGACCCAGTACTTC | CASSQDRRGGRETQYF
TRBJ2-2 | . | TRBD1 | TRBV5-1 | TGCGCCAGTCGTATTACAGGGGGAAACACCGGGGAGCTGTTTTTT | CASRITGGNTGELFF
TRBJ1-1 | . | . | TRBV5-6 | TGTGCCAGCAGCTTGCGGACTGAAGCTTTCTTT | CASSLRTEAFF
TRBJ1-1 | . | TRBD1 | TRBV6-5 | TGTGCCAGCAGGGGGGACAGGCGGAACACTGAAGCTTTCTTT | CASRGDRRNTEAFF
TRBJ1-4 | . | . | TRBV30 | TGTGCCTGGAGTCCCAGGGGAGGAGGCGAAAAACTGTTTTTT | CAWSPRGGGEKLFF
TRBJ2-1 | . | . | TRBV5-5 | TGTGCCAGCAGCTTGTTCGTCCAGGAAAGTCCGTTCTTC | CASSLFVQESPFF
TRBJ1-6 | . | TRBD1 | TRBV7-2 | TGTGCCAGCAGCTCGGACAGGGCCGTCAAAGAATCACCCCTCCACTTT | CASSSDRAVKESPLHF
TRBJ2-3 | . | . | TRBV9 | TGTGCCAGCAGCACCCGGGACGGGCTCCCTACAGATACGCAGTATTTT | CASSTRDGLPTDTQYF
TRBJ1-2 | . | . | TRBV19 | TGTGCCAGTAGTGGTGACCTCTATGGCTACACCTTC | CASSGDLYGYTF
TRBJ2-1 | . | . | TRBV6-5 | TGTGCCAGCAGTACCAGAAGCCCCGTAGGAAATGAGCAGTTCTTC | CASSTRSPVGNEQFF
TRBJ1-2 | . | . | TRBV7-2 | TGTGCCAGCAGCTTATCCACAGAGGCGATCTATGGCTACACCTTC | CASSLSTEAIYGYTF